One sample yielded the 25 T cell receptor beta chains listed below, sequenced in a study of identical twins. TCRdb passed the 5' RACE reads through MiXCR, listing each CDR3 protein once. The table records approximately 1.8 million distinct CDR3 sequences, less than 40% of them present only once. The sequenced sample consisted of cord blood. Every receptor here comes from a newborn girl in good health.

This clonotype was seen only a few times. The genes are TRBV29-1 and TRBJ2-7, with D possibly matching TRBD1 (5 bases). Germline CDR1 SQVTM, CDR2 ANQGSEA. Trimming shortened V by 4 bases and J by 3 bases, and 10 bases separated the two germline ends. The CDR3 runs to 12 residues. The chain's CDR3 is CSVGGPSYEQYF. The DNA for the CDR3 is TGCAGCGTTGGGGGCCCGAGCTACGAGCAGTACTTC.

This clonotype was seen more than once but under ten times. This chain links TRBV6-5 with TRBJ2-2; D may be TRBD1 or TRBD2 (5 bases each). V was pared by 8 bases and J by 3 bases, with 16 bases between. The length of the CDR3 is 15 residues. Germline V lookup: CDR1 MNHEY, CDR2 SVGAGI. CDR3 amino acids: CASFRGQGDTGELFF. The CDR3 DNA is TGTGCCAGCTTTAGGGGTCAGGGAGACACCGGGGAGCTGTTTTTT.

The genes are TRBV3-1 and TRBJ1-4; TRBD1 is a possible D gene (6 bases). V was cut by 1 base and J by 8 bases, with 14 bases left in between. This CDR3 comprises 15 residues. CDR1 LGHDT and CDR2 YNNKEL come from the germline V gene (reference sequence). Here the CDR3 DNA reads TGTGCCAGCAGCCAAGGGACAGTGCCTGGAGAAAAACTGTTTTTT. Its translation: CASSQGTVPGEKLFF.

V gene TRBV10-3 combines with J gene TRBJ1-1; D unclear. CDR1 and CDR2 (germline): ENHRY, SYGVKD. The V end was cut by 8 bases, the J end by 1 base, with 8 bases between. This CDR3 is built from 12 residues. CDR3 coding DNA: TGTGCCATCCGGGATCAGAACACTGAAGCTTTCTTT. Amino acid sequence: CAIRDQNTEAFF.

The V and J genes are TRBV28 and TRBJ2-7, with TRBD1 matching 8 bases. Trimming cost V 4 bases and J 0 bases; bases outside gene matches: 5. Looked up from germline, CDR1 is MDHEN and CDR2 is SYDVKM. The CDR3 extends over 15 amino acids. The CDR3 DNA sequence: TGTGCCAGCAGTTCCCAGGGGGCTCTCTCCTACGAGCAGTACTTC. Amino acid sequence: CASSSQGALSYEQYF.

Note on this clonotype: A much more abundant neighbour one base away suggests this may be a read error. The chain carries TRBV5-1 and TRBJ2-5; D not resolved. The J call could be wrong; TRBJ2-1 is a better fit for the DNA end. Germline CDR1 and CDR2: SGHRS and YFSETQ. The CDR3 spans 15 residues. The CDR3 loop reads CASSLGTVNQETQFF. In nucleotides, the CDR3 is TGCGCCAGCAGCTTGGGTACAGTGAACCAAGAGACCCAGTTCTTC.

To note about this clonotype: A much larger clone lies one base from this, so it may be a read error. The chain uses TRBV14 and TRBJ2-7; TRBD1 is a possible D gene (6 bases). Germline CDR1 is SGHDN and CDR2 is FVKESK. CDR3 length: 14 residues. CDR3 DNA sequence: TGTGCCAGAAGCCAAGCTGGACAGACCTACGAGCAGTACTTC. Translating gives CARSQAGQTYEQYF. Full variable domain (rest looked up from reference TRBV14 and TRBJ2-7): EAGVTQFPSHSVIEKGQTVTLRCDPISGHDNLYWYRRVMGKEIKFLLHFVKESKQDESGMPNNRFLAERTGGTYSTLKVQPAELEDSGVYFCARSQAGQTYEQYFGPGTRLTVT.

This chain connects TRBV20-1 to TRBJ2-5; TRBD2 agrees at 9 bases. Germline V lookup: CDR1 DFQATT, CDR2 SNEGSKA (reference sequence). The CDR3 length is 21 residues. Germline trimming cut 1 base from V and 4 bases from J; bases unmatched to any gene: 25. The CDR3 reads CSARGSSGWASGVRFRETQYF. DNA of the CDR3: TGCAGTGCTAGAGGATCCAGCGGTTGGGCTAGCGGGGTTAGATTCCGAGAGACCCAGTACTTC.

A few counts support this clonotype. The chain uses TRBV5-5 and TRBJ2-7; 11 nucleotides agree with TRBD2. CDR1 is SGHKS and CDR2 is YYEKEE in the germline V gene (reference sequence). The CDR3 is 15 residues long. J lost 2 bases, V lost 6 bases, and 7 bases had no gene match. In nucleotides, the CDR3 is TGTGCCAGCAACCTTATTAGCGGGAGGGCCTACGAGCAGTACTTC. Translating it yields CASNLISGRAYEQYF. Drawing the rest from reference TRBV5-5 and TRBJ2-7, the complete variable domain is DAGVTQSPTHLIKTRGQQVTLRCSPISGHKSVSWYQQVLGQGPQFIFQYYEKEERGRGNFPDRFSARQFPNYSSELNVNALLLGDSALYLCASNLISGRAYEQYFGPGTRLTVT.

V usage is TRBV7-2 and J usage is TRBJ1-5; no clear D. Germline CDR1 is SGHTA and CDR2 is FQGNSA. Trimming cost V 1 base and J 6 bases, with 13 bases left between them. CDR3 length: 15 amino acids. The CDR3 loop is CASSLVRRDGQPQHF. The CDR3 bases are TGTGCCAGCAGCTTAGTGAGGAGGGATGGTCAGCCCCAGCATTTT.

The sample holds many counts of this clonotype. The chain uses TRBV3-1 and TRBJ1-1, with no clear D. CDR1 and CDR2 from the germline V gene are LGHDT and YNNKEL (reference sequence). The CDR3 sequence is 12 residues long. The V end was cut by 6 bases, the J end by 1 base, with 6 bases between. In DNA form, the CDR3 reads TGTGCCAGCAGTCGACCGAACACTGAAGCTTTCTTT. This translates into CASSRPNTEAFF.

This clonotype was seen only a few times. This chain uses TRBV28 with TRBJ2-5; TRBD1 might be the D (6 bases). The J call may be faulty, since TRBJ2-4 better matches the DNA end. CDR1 is MDHEN, CDR2 SYDVKM, per germline. This CDR3 has 15 amino acids. CDR3 sequence (DNA): TGTGCCAGTTGGGGGCGGTCCCTGCCAAGAAACATTCAGTACTTC. Translated: CASWGRSLPRNIQYF.

The chain joins TRBV5-1 to TRBJ1-1, with TRBD1 as a possible D gene (5 bases). Per the germline V gene, CDR1 is SGHRS and CDR2 is YFSETQ. V lost 2 bases to trimming and J lost 1 base, with 9 bases between them. This CDR3 contains 14 residues. This CDR3 reads CASSFGAPNTEAFF. CDR3 bases: TGCGCCAGCAGCTTTGGGGCGCCGAACACTGAAGCTTTCTTT.

The chain joins TRBV6-2 or TRBV6-3 to TRBJ2-1; TRBD2 agrees at 10 bases. The CDR3 covers 16 residues. V lost 2 bases and J lost 4; bases outside the gene matches: 5. Germline V gene sequence: CDR1 MNHEY, CDR2 SVGEGT. CDR3 in DNA: TGTGCCAGCAGTTACCCCAGACTAGCGGGTTACAATGAGCAGTTCTTC. The encoded protein is CASSYPRLAGYNEQFF.

The chain uses TRBV5-6 and TRBJ2-4; 10 positions match TRBD1. The CDR3 is 15 amino acids. The J segment lost 3 bases and the V segment lost 5 bases, leaving 5 bases of the junction unmatched. Germline V gives CDR1 SGHDT, CDR2 YYEEEE. CDR3 nucleotides: TGTGCCAGCAGACGGACAGGGGGAAGCAAAAACATTCAGTACTTC. Translated, it gives CASRRTGGSKNIQYF. The whole variable domain, filled in from reference TRBV5-6 and TRBJ2-4, reads DAGVTQSPTHLIKTRGQQVTLRCSPKSGHDTVSWYQQALGQGPQFIFQYYEEEERQRGNFPDRFSGHQFPNYSSELNVNALLLGDSALYLCASRRTGGSKNIQYFGAGTRLSVL.

This clonotype was observed a handful of times. This chain uses TRBV7-2 with TRBJ2-3; perhaps TRBD2 as D (6 bases). Germline V gives CDR1 SGHTA, CDR2 FQGNSA. Between the trimmed V and J ends, which lost 5 bases and 6 bases, there was a span of 15 bases. This CDR3 has 14 residues. The CDR3 nucleotides read TGTGCCAGCAGCCTGGGGCAGACTAGGGATACGCAGTATTTT. Amino acid sequence: CASSLGQTRDTQYF. Based on the CDR3 plus reference TRBV7-2 and TRBJ2-3, the full variable domain is GAGVSQSPSNKVTEKGKDVELRCDPISGHTALYWYRQSLGQGLEFLIYFQGNSAPDKSGLPSDRFSAERTGGSVSTLTIQRTQQEDSAVYLCASSLGQTRDTQYFGPGTRLTVL.

The table lists this clonotype with a few counts. The V gene is TRBV29-1, the J gene TRBJ2-1, with 12 bases fitting TRBD2. Germline V gene sequence: CDR1 SQVTM, CDR2 ANQGSEA. CDR3 size: 15 residues. Trimming cost V 4 bases and J 9 bases; bases outside gene matches: 10. CDR3 nucleotide sequence: TGCAGCGTTGCTAGCGGGGGGGCCTTAGCCGGTGAGCAGTTCTTC. Its protein product is CSVASGGALAGEQFF.

The J gene is TRBJ2-1, the V gene TRBV2, with a possible D match to TRBD2 (6 bases). The V gene lost 4 bases and the J gene lost 0 bases, with 13 bases spanning the gap. Germline CDR1 reads SNHLY; CDR2 reads FYNNEI. The CDR3 spans 16 residues. The CDR3 DNA sequence: TGTGCCAGCAGTGGCCTCGGCGGGGTCTCCTACAATGAGCAGTTCTTC. This sequence encodes CASSGLGGVSYNEQFF.

In this sample, this clonotype turned up many times. The rearrangement joins TRBV29-1 to TRBJ2-1; the D gene is possibly TRBD2 (6 bases). CDR3 length: 12 amino acids. Trimming removed 4 bases from V and 7 bases from J, with 11 bases in between. CDR1 is SQVTM, CDR2 ANQGSEA, per germline. The CDR3 region has the DNA TGCAGCGTTGGGGGAGGTTCGAATGAGCAGTTCTTC. Its protein is CSVGGGSNEQFF.

The rearrangement joins TRBV9 to TRBJ2-7; D is possibly TRBD1 or TRBD2 (6 bases each). With the DNA end fitting TRBJ2-5 better, the J assignment may be wrong. CDR3 size: 14 residues. CDR1 is SGDLS, CDR2 YYNGEE, per germline. CDR3 sequence: CASSVTGTRETQYF. CDR3 sequence (DNA): TGTGCCAGCAGCGTAACAGGGACTCGGGAGACCCAGTACTTC.

This clonotype was observed once. The V and J genes are TRBV15 and TRBJ2-1; perhaps TRBD2 as D (5 bases). Judging by the DNA end, TRBJ2-7 fits better; the J call may be wrong. Germline V gene data show CDR1 as LNHNV and CDR2 as YYDKDF (reference sequence). The CDR3 consists of 17 residues. The DNA of the CDR3 is TGTGCCACCAGCAGGGGAGCTAGGGAACGCTTAGACAATGAGCAGTACTTC. Translation gives CATSRGARERLDNEQYF.

This clonotype was recorded only once. This may stem from a read error, because a much larger clone lies one nucleotide away. V is TRBV6-6 and J is TRBJ2-3; 8 bases line up with TRBD2. Germline CDR1 and CDR2: MNHNY and SVGAGI (reference sequence). CDR3 length equals 15 residues. V was pared by 5 bases and J by 8 bases, with 12 bases of the junction left unmatched. CDR3 sequence reads: CASSRLTGGPVTQYF. The CDR3, as DNA: TGTGCCAGCAGTCGACTAACGGGGGGGCCAGTTACGCAGTATTTT.

The chain recombines TRBV7-9 with TRBJ1-2; D perhaps matches TRBD1 (6 bases). This CDR3 is 14 amino acids long. The V and J ends lost 5 bases and 3 bases respectively, with 13 bases between them. Looked up from germline, CDR1 is SEHNR and CDR2 is FQNEAQ (reference sequence). Here the CDR3 DNA reads TGTGCCAGCAGCCCGGACAGCTCGCACTATGGCTACACCTTC. Its protein product is CASSPDSSHYGYTF.

The chain uses TRBV29-1 and TRBJ2-1; 9 bases align to TRBD2. The J call could be wrong; TRBJ2-7 is a better fit for the DNA end. In germline, CDR1 is SQVTM, CDR2 ANQGSEA. The CDR3 totals 14 residues. The CDR3 DNA is TGCAGCGTTGCGGCGGGGGGGCCCTACAATGAGCAGTACTTC. Its translation: CSVAAGGPYNEQYF.

The V call is TRBV10-3, the J call TRBJ1-1; no definite D call. This CDR3 is built from 13 residues. Germline V gives CDR1 ENHRY, CDR2 SYGVKD. Trimming took off 10 bases at V and 1 base at J, with 13 bases between the two ends. CDR3 protein: CATGRETNTEAFF. CDR3 nucleotides: TGTGCCACCGGGCGCGAGACGAACACTGAAGCTTTCTTT.